A single sample gave rise to the 25 T cell receptor beta chains below, sequenced in a study of blood T cell repertoires in COVID-19. Here immunoSEQ multiplex PCR was the method, and the copy in TCRdb shows in-frame clones only, minus some. The sample contains some 87,000 clones, 78% of which appear only once. The material sequenced was peripheral blood. The receptors originated from a human donor in a cohort sampled during active COVID-19.

This chain connects TRBV7-9 to TRBJ2-7, with 10 nucleotides matching TRBD2. V was pared by 5 bases and J by 2 bases, with 9 bases of the junction left unmatched. The germline CDR1 and CDR2 sequences are SEHNR and FQNEAQ (reference sequence). The CDR3 extends over 16 amino acids. CDR3 loop: CASSNTGTSEPYEQYV. The CDR3 DNA is TGTGCCAGCAGCAACACCGGGACTAGCGAGCCCTACGAGCAGTACGTC.

About this clone: Its ends do not fully match the called genes, so a read error is possible. The chain employs TRBV7-7 and TRBJ2-3; 7 nucleotides align to TRBD2. CDR1 SSHAT and CDR2 FNYEAQ come from the germline V gene (reference sequence). The CDR3 is 15 amino acids. This CDR3 reads CASSFTSGGTDTQYF. The DNA for the CDR3 is TGTGCTAGCAGCTTTACCAGCGGGGGCACAGATACGCAGTATTTT.

This clone has just one count. The chain recombines TRBV30 with TRBJ1-2; D uncertain. V shed 7 bases and J shed 4 bases, with 22 bases lying between them. CDR1 and CDR2 from the germline V gene are GTSNPN and SVGIG (reference sequence). The length of the CDR3 is 15 residues. The CDR3 spells CASSKVGASFYGYTF. In DNA form, the CDR3 reads TGTGCCTCTAGTAAGGTTGGTGCAAGCTTCTATGGCTACACCTTC.

The V call is TRBV11-2, the J call TRBJ2-7; the D gene is possibly TRBD2 (6 bases). The germline CDR1 and CDR2 sequences are SGHAT and FQNNGV. The germline V and J ends were trimmed by 0 bases and 7 bases, with 13 bases remaining between them. This CDR3 is built from 14 residues. The CDR3 DNA is TGTGCCAGCAGCTTAGACTTCGCTCGGGGGGAGCAGTACTTC. Its translation is CASSLDFARGEQYF.

The chain uses TRBV27 and TRBJ1-5, with D possibly being TRBD1 (5 bases). This CDR3 spans 17 amino acids. In germline, CDR1 is MNHEY, CDR2 SMNVEV (reference sequence). V lost 5 bases and J 0 bases, leaving 17 bases between the germline ends. CDR3 sequence: CASSPSGGTYSNQPQHF. The CDR3, as DNA: TGTGCCAGCAGTCCGTCGGGGGGGACTTATAGCAATCAGCCCCAGCATTTT.

The chain recombines TRBV9 with TRBJ2-1, with TRBD2 identical over 14 bases. V lost 4 bases, J lost 6 bases, and 3 bases stayed unmatched. The CDR3 sequence is 15 residues long. Germline assignment: CDR1 SGDLS and CDR2 YYNGEE. CDR3 region: CASSYGTSGSNEQFF. DNA for the CDR3: TGTGCCAGCAGCTACGGGACTAGCGGGAGCAATGAGCAGTTCTTC.

V and J are TRBV11-3 and TRBJ2-7; 13 nucleotides align to TRBD2. This CDR3 is 14 amino acids long. V shed 5 bases, J shed 6 bases, and the junction held 4 bases outside the gene matches. Germline V gene data show CDR1 as SGHNT and CDR2 as YENEEA. The CDR3 sequence: CASSGRLAGGEQYV. In nucleotides, the CDR3 is TGTGCCAGCAGCGGCCGACTAGCGGGAGGCGAGCAGTACGTC.

The J gene is TRBJ1-2, the V gene TRBV6-5, with TRBD1 as a possible D gene (6 bases). Trimming took off 5 bases at V and 2 bases at J, with 12 bases between the two ends. The CDR3 consists of 14 residues. Germline-derived CDR1 and CDR2 are MNHEY and SVGAGI. In nucleotides, the CDR3 is TGTGCCAGCAGTAGACCAGGGGACAACTATGGCTACACCTTC. It yields the protein CASSRPGDNYGYTF.

This chain connects TRBV5-6 to TRBJ2-1; 14 nucleotides agree with TRBD2. The CDR3 consists of 16 residues. CDR1 and CDR2 from the germline V gene are SGHDT and YYEEEE. The trim removed 1 base at V and 6 bases at J, leaving 3 bases unmatched. CDR3 residues: CASSLQTSGGGNEQFF. The CDR3 DNA follows: TGTGCCAGCAGCTTGCAGACTAGCGGGGGGGGCAATGAGCAGTTCTTC.

V and J are TRBV11-3 and TRBJ2-5; TRBD1 agrees at 12 bases. The CDR3 covers 15 residues. The V segment lost 3 bases and the J segment 5 bases; nucleotides outside the gene matches: 4. CDR1 and CDR2 (germline): SGHNT, YENEEA. CDR3 sequence: CASSFGTGGGETQYF. The CDR3, as DNA: TGTGCCAGCAGCTTCGGGACAGGGGGCGGGGAGACCCAGTACTTC. Drawing the rest from reference TRBV11-3 and TRBJ2-5, the complete variable domain is EAGVVQSPRYKIIEKKQPVAFWCNPISGHNTLYWYLQNLGQGPELLIRYENEEAVDDSQLPKDRFSAERLKGVDSTLKIQPAELGDSAVYLCASSFGTGGGETQYFGPGTRLLVL.

This clone was counted a single time. The chain has TRBV4-3 and TRBJ1-3, with no clear D. CDR1 LGHNA and CDR2 YSLEER come from the germline V gene. The CDR3 extends over 15 amino acids. V was trimmed by 0 bases and J by 0 bases, leaving 6 bases between them. The CDR3 bases are TGCGCCAGCAGCCAAGAGAGTAGCTCTGGAAACACCATATATTTT. Its translation: CASSQESSSGNTIYF.

This clone was seen a handful of times. This chain uses TRBV19 with TRBJ2-7; 9 positions agree with TRBD1. The CDR3 is 13 residues long. Trimming removed 5 bases from V and 6 bases from J; junction bases left unmatched: 5. The germline gives CDR1 LNHDA, CDR2 SQIVND (reference sequence). This CDR3 is CASSSTGGAEQYV. The CDR3 coding sequence is TGTGCCAGTAGTTCGACAGGGGGGGCCGAGCAGTACGTC.

The V and J genes are TRBV19 and TRBJ2-1; 12 bases fit TRBD2. After removal of 5 bases from V and 8 bases from J, the junction contained 7 bases not matched to a gene. CDR3 size: 15 residues. Germline V gene data show CDR1 as LNHDA and CDR2 as SQIVND (reference sequence). The CDR3: CASSVLAGGRDEQFF. As DNA, the CDR3 is TGTGCCAGTAGTGTCCTAGCGGGAGGGCGGGATGAGCAGTTCTTC.

This chain uses TRBV7-8 with TRBJ1-5; 12 bases are shared with TRBD1. The germline V gene has CDR1 SGHVS and CDR2 FQNEAQ. V was pared by 4 bases and J by 2 bases, with 6 bases of the junction left unmatched. CDR3 length: 17 amino acids. The CDR3 bases are TGTGCCAGCAGCTCCCGGGACAGGGGGCGAGGCAATCAGCCCCAGCATTTT. Translating it yields CASSSRDRGRGNQPQHF.

The chain is built from TRBV11-3 and TRBJ1-1; a weak D match, TRBD1 (6 bases). V dropped 4 bases and J dropped 7 bases, with 10 bases sitting between them. Germline assignment: CDR1 SGHNT and CDR2 YENEEA. CDR3 size: 12 residues. The DNA of the CDR3 is TGTGCCAGCAGCTCCGGACAGATTGAAGCTTTCTTT. Protein sequence: CASSSGQIEAFF.

This rearrangement joins TRBV27 to TRBJ2-1; possible D gene TRBD2, 6 bases. Germline-derived CDR1 and CDR2 are MNHEY and SMNVEV (reference sequence). V lost 3 bases to trimming and J lost 9 bases, with 12 bases between them. CDR3 size: 13 residues. The CDR3 DNA reads TGTGCCAGCAGTTTCGTGACTAGTTTTGAGCAGTTCTTC. Translation gives CASSFVTSFEQFF.

The chain couples TRBV5-1 to TRBJ1-6; possible D gene TRBD1, 6 bases. CDR3 length equals 13 residues. The germline V gene encodes CDR1 SGHRS and CDR2 YFSETQ. With 5 bases removed from V and 4 bases from J, the gap between germline ends came to 7 bases. CDR3 nucleotide sequence: TGCGCCAGCAGTCAGGGGTATAATTCACCCCTCCACTTT. This encodes CASSQGYNSPLHF.

The V call is TRBV3-1 (or the pseudogene TRBV3-2), the J call TRBJ1-5; no clear D. This CDR3 has 13 amino acids. CDR1 LGHDT and CDR2 YNNKEL come from the germline V gene (reference sequence). The V and J ends lost 4 bases and 9 bases respectively, with 13 bases between them. DNA of the CDR3: TGTGCCAGCAGCCGGGGTGGCGGGCGGCCCCAGCATTTT. Its protein is CASSRGGGRPQHF.

The CDR3 DNA sequence: TGCGCCAGCAGTCCCATAGAAGTCTCCTACGAGCAGTACTTC. Translated: CASSPIEVSYEQYF. The chain carries TRBV5-1 and TRBJ2-7; no definite D call. The V end lost 5 bases, the J end lost 0 bases, and 12 bases lay between the germline ends. Germline V CDR1 and CDR2: SGHRS, YFSETQ. The CDR3 consists of 14 residues.

The rearrangement joins TRBV13 to TRBJ1-2; D not certain. Germline assignment: CDR1 PRHDT and CDR2 FYEKMQ (reference sequence). V lost 4 bases, J lost 4 bases, and 13 bases lay in between. The CDR3 is 14 residues long. This CDR3 is CASSSSINGYGYTF. The DNA for the CDR3 is TGTGCCAGCAGCTCCTCGATCAACGGCTATGGCTACACCTTC.

This rearrangement joins TRBV2 to TRBJ2-3; a possible D gene is TRBD2 (5 bases). With 1 base removed from V and 3 bases from J, the gap between germline ends came to 14 bases. The CDR3 has 16 amino acids. CDR1 and CDR2 from the germline V gene are SNHLY and FYNNEI. CDR3 in amino acids: CASSEGETLATDTQYF. The CDR3 DNA sequence: TGTGCCAGCAGTGAAGGGGAGACCTTAGCAACAGATACGCAGTATTTT.

The chain recombines TRBV7-9 with TRBJ2-5, with unresolved D. V shed 3 bases and J shed 5 bases, with 4 bases lying between them. The CDR3 sequence is 11 residues long. Germline V CDR1 and CDR2: SEHNR, FQNEAQ (reference sequence). CDR3 amino acids: CASSFIETQYF. Here the CDR3 DNA reads TGTGCCAGCAGCTTTATCGAGACCCAGTACTTC. Full variable domain (remainder filled in from reference TRBV7-9 and TRBJ2-5): DTGVSQNPRHKITKRGQNVTFRCDPISEHNRLYWYRQTLGQGPEFLTYFQNEAQLEKSRLLSDRFSAERPKGSFSTLEIQRTEQGDSAMYLCASSFIETQYFGPGTRLLVL.

The sample holds one count of this clone. The J gene is TRBJ1-1, the V gene TRBV7-9; D perhaps matches TRBD1 (5 bases). The CDR3 consists of 13 residues. V lost 5 bases and J lost 0, with 7 bases in between. The V gene's germline CDR1 is SEHNR and CDR2 FQNEAQ (reference sequence). CDR3 in DNA: TGTGCCAGCAGCCGGGACTTGAACACTGAAGCTTTCTTT. It yields the protein CASSRDLNTEAFF.

The chain is built from TRBV6-5 and TRBJ2-3; 10 nucleotides line up with TRBD2. CDR3 size: 16 residues. Germline V gene sequence: CDR1 MNHEY, CDR2 SVGAGI. Trimming took 0 bases from V and 3 from J; bases not matched to a gene: 3. CDR3: CASSYSASGRTDTQYF. CDR3 in DNA: TGTGCCAGCAGTTACTCGGCTAGCGGGAGAACAGATACGCAGTATTTT.

The gene calls are TRBV5-1 and TRBJ2-1; 7 bases line up with TRBD2. This CDR3 contains 15 residues. The ends lost 9 bases at V and 10 bases at J; junction bases unmatched: 19. CDR1 and CDR2 (germline): SGHRS, YFSETQ. The CDR3 here is CATRGNAGVTGEQFF. CDR3 nucleotide sequence: TGCGCCACCCGGGGAAACGCGGGAGTGACGGGGGAGCAGTTCTTC.